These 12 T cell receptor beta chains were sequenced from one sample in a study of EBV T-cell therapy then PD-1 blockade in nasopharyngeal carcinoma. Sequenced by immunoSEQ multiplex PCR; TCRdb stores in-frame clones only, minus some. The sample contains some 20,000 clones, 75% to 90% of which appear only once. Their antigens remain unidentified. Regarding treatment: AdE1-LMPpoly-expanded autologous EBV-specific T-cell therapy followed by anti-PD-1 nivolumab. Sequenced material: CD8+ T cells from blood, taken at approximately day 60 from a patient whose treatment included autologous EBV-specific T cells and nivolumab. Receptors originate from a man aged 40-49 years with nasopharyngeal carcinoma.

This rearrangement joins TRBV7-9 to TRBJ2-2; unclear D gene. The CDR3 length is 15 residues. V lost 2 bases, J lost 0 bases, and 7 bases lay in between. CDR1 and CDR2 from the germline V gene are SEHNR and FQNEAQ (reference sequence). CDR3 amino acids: CASSLRPPNTGELFF. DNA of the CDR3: TGTGCCAGCAGCTTACGCCCACCGAACACCGGGGAGCTGTTTTTT.

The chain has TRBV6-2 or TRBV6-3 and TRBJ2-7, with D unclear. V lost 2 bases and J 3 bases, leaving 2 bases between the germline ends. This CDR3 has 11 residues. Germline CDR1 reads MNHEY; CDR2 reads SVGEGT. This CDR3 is CASSYHYEQYF. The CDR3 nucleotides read TGTGCCAGCAGTTACCACTACGAGCAGTACTTC.

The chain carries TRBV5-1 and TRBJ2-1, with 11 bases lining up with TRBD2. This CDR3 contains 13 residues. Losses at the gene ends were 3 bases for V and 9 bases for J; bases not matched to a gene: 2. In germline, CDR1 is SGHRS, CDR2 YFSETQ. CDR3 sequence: CASSSLAGAEQFF. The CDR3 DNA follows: TGCGCCAGCAGCTCACTAGCGGGGGCTGAGCAGTTCTTC.

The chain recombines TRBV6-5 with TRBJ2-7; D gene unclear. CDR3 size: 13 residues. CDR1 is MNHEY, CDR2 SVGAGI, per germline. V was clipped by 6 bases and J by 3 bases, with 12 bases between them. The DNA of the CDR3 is TGTGCCAGCAGAACCACAGCATACTACGAGCAGTACTTC. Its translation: CASRTTAYYEQYF.

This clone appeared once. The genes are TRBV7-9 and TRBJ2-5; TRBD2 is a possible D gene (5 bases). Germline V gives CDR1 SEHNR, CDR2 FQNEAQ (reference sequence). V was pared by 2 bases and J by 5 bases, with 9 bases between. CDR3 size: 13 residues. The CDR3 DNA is TGTGCCAGCAGCTTACCTCCGGGGGAGACCCAGTACTTC. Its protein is CASSLPPGETQYF.

The CDR3, as DNA: TGTGCCAGCAGCGTAGAGGGGAATTTCTACGAGCAGTACTTC. This encodes CASSVEGNFYEQYF. The V and J genes are TRBV9 and TRBJ2-7, with a possible D match to TRBD1 (5 bases). The CDR3 length is 14 residues. Trimming cost V 0 bases and J 3 bases, with 10 bases left between them. Germline V lookup: CDR1 SGDLS, CDR2 YYNGEE.

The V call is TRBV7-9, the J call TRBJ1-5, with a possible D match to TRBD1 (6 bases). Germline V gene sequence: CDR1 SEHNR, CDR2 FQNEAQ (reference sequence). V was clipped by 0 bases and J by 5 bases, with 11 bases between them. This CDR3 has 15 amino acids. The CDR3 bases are TGTGCCAGCAGCTTAGCGGAGGCAGGGGATCAGCCCCAGCATTTT. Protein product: CASSLAEAGDQPQHF.

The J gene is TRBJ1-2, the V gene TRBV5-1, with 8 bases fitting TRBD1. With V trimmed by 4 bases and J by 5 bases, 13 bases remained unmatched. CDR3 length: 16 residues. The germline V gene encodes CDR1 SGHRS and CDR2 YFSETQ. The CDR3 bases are TGCGCCAGCAGCCCACACTCCGGGACAGGAGGATATGGCTACACCTTC. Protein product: CASSPHSGTGGYGYTF.

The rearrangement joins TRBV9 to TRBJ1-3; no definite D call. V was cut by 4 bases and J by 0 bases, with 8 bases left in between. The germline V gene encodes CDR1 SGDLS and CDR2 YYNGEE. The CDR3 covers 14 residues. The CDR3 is CASSFGASGNTIYF. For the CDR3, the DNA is TGTGCCAGCAGCTTCGGAGCCTCTGGAAACACCATATATTTT.

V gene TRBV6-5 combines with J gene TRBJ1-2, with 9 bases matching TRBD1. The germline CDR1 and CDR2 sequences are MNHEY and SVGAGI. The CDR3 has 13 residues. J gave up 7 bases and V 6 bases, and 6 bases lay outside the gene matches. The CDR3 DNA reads TGTGCCAGCAGCTCGGACAGGGGAGGTGGCTACACCTTC. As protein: CASSSDRGGGYTF.

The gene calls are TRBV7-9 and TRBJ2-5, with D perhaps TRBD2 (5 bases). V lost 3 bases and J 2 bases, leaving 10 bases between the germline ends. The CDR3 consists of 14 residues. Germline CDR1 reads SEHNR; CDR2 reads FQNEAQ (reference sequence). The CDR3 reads CASSLRAQQETQYF. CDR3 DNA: TGTGCCAGCAGCTTGCGGGCTCAGCAAGAGACCCAGTACTTC.

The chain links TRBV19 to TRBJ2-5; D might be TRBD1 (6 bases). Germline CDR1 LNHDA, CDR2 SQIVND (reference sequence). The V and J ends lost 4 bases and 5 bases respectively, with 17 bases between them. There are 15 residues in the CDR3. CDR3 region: CASSTPGTILETQYF. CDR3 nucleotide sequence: TGTGCCAGTAGTACTCCCGGGACAATTCTTGAGACCCAGTACTTC. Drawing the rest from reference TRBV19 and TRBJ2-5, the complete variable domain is DGGITQSPKYLFRKEGQNVTLSCEQNLNHDAMYWYRQDPGQGLRLIYYSQIVNDFQKGDIAEGYSVSREKKESFPLTVTSAQKNPTAFYLCASSTPGTILETQYFGPGTRLLVL.